This T cell receptor beta chain was observed in a study of CD8+ T cells in alopecia areata. This clone was counted a few times. Its specificity is not known. An end of the junction differs from the germline gene, which may be a read error. Study-level points and caveats: Patients showed less clear TCR sequence sharing than mice, possibly partly because of HLA diversity.

It was from alopecia areata patients that lesional scalp punch biopsies and peripheral blood were collected. cDNA prepared by RNA extraction and subsequent reverse transcription served as the template for sequencing. Data came from immunoSEQ multiplex PCR; TCRdb stores just in-frame clones and leaves some out. The repertoire holds over 100,000 clones, with about 50% as singletons. This clonotype originated in a human donor with alopecia areata. Sample: CD8+ T cells sorted from blood, taken at week 0.

The CDR3 bases are TGCAGCGTCGAAGGGCAGGGGGCAATCTATGGCTACACCTTC. Translating gives CSVEGQGAIYGYTF. The chain uses TRBV29-1 and TRBJ1-2, with 8 bases aligning to TRBD1. The CDR3 sequence is 14 residues long. CDR1 is SQVTM, CDR2 ANQGSEA, per germline.